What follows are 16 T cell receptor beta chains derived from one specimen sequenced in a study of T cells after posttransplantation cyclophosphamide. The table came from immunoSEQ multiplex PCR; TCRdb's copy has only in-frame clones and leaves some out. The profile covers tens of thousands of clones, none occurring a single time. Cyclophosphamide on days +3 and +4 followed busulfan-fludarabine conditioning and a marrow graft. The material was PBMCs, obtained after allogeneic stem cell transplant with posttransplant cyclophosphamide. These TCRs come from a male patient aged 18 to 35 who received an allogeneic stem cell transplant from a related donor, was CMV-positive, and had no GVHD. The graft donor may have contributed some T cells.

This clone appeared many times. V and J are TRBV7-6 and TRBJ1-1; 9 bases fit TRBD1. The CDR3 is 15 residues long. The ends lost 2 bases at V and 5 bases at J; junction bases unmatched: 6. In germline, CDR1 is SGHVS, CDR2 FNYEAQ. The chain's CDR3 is CASSLMGQGRTEAFF. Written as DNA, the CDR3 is TGTGCCAGCAGCTTAATGGGACAGGGCAGGACTGAAGCTTTCTTT. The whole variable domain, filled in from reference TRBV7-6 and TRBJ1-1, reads GAGVSQSPRYKVTKRGQDVALRCDPISGHVSLYWYRQALGQGPEFLTYFNYEAQQDKSGLPNDRFSAERPEGSISTLTIQRTEQRDSAMYRCASSLMGQGRTEAFFGQGTRLTVV.

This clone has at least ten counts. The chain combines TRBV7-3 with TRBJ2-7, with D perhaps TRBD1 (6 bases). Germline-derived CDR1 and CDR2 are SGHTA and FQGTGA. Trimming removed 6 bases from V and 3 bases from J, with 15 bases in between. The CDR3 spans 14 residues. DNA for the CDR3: TGTGCCAGCAGTCCTAGGACAGAACACTACGAGCAGTACTTC. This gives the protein CASSPRTEHYEQYF.

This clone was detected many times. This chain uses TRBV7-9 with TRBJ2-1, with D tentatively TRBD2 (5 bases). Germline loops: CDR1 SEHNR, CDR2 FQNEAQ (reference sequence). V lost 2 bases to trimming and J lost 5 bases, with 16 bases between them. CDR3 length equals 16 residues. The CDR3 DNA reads TGTGCCAGCAGCTTATTTCCTCGGGAACTTCACAATGAGCAGTTCTTC. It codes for CASSLFPRELHNEQFF.

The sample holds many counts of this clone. The CDR3 is CASSVEPGAYEQYF. DNA for the CDR3: TGTGCCAGCAGCGTAGAACCGGGAGCCTACGAGCAGTACTTC. This chain joins TRBV9 and TRBJ2-7, with D possibly matching TRBD2 (6 bases). The V gene lost 0 bases and the J gene lost 2 bases, with 9 bases spanning the gap. The CDR3 extends over 14 amino acids. Per germline, CDR1 SGDLS and CDR2 YYNGEE.

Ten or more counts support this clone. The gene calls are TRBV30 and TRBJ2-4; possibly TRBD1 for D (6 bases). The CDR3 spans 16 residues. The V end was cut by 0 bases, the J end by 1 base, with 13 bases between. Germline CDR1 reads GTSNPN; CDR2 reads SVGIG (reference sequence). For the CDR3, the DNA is TGTGCCTGGAGTGTACAACTTGGACAGGCCAAAAACATTCAGTACTTC. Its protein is CAWSVQLGQAKNIQYF. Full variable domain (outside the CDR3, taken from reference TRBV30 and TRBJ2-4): SQTIHQWPATLVQPVGSPLSLECTVEGTSNPNLYWYRQAAGRGLQLLFYSVGIGQISSEVPQNLSASRPQDRQFILSSKKLLLSDSGFYLCAWSVQLGQAKNIQYFGAGTRLSVL.

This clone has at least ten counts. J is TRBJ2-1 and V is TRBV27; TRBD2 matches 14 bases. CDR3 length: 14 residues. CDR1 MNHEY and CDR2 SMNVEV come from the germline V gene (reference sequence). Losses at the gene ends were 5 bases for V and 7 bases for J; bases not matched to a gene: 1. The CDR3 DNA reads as TGTGCCAGCAGTAGACTAGCGGGGGGGAATGAGCAGTTCTTC. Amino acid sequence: CASSRLAGGNEQFF.

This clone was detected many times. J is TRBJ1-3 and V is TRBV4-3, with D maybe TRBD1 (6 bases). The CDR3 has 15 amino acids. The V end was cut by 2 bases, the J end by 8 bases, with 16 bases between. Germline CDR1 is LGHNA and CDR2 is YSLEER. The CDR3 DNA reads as TGCGCCAGCAGCCAAAACCGGGTCCCAGGGGACACCATATATTTT. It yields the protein CASSQNRVPGDTIYF.

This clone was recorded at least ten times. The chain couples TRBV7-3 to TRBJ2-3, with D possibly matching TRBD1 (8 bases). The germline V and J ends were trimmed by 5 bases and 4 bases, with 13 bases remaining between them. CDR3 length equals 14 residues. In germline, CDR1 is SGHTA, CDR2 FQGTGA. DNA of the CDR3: TGTGCCAGCAGCGCCACAGGGGGGGCAGATACGCAGTATTTT. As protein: CASSATGGADTQYF.

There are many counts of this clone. This chain's CDR3 is CASSLRTGRATEAFF. CDR3 coding DNA: TGTGCCAGCAGCCTCAGGACAGGGAGAGCGACTGAAGCTTTCTTT. The chain carries TRBV14 and TRBJ1-1; 8 nucleotides agree with TRBD1. CDR3 length: 15 amino acids. Looked up from germline, CDR1 is SGHDN and CDR2 is FVKESK. The junction had 9 bases not matched to a gene; V was cut back by 4 bases and J by 5 bases.

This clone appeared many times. CDR3 nucleotides: TGTGCCAGCAGCTTTTGGTTGGGGACAGGGTTTGGAAACACCATATATTTT. Translation gives CASSFWLGTGFGNTIYF. The rearrangement uses TRBV11-2 and TRBJ1-3; 9 bases line up with TRBD1. The V gene's germline CDR1 is SGHAT and CDR2 FQNNGV. The CDR3 has 17 residues. With 3 bases clipped from V and 3 bases from J, the junction kept 9 bases outside the gene matches.

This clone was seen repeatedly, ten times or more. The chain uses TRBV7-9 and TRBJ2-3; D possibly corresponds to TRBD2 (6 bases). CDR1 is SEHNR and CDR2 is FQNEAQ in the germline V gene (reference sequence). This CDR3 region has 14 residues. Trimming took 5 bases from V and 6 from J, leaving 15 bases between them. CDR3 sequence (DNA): TGTGCCAGCAGCACTAGCCCATTGCGGGATACGCAGTATTTT. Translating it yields CASSTSPLRDTQYF.

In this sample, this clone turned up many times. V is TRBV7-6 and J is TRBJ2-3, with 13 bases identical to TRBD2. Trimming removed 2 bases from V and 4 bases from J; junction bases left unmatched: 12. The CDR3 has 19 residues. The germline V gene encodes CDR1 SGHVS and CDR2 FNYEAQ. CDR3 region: CASSLFGTSGGAVPDTQYF. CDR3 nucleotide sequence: TGTGCCAGCAGCTTATTTGGTACTAGCGGGGGGGCAGTCCCAGATACGCAGTATTTT.

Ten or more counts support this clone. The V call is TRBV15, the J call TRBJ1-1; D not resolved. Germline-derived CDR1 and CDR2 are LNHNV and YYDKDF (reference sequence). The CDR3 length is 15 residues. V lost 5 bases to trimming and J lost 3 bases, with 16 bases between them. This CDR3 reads CATSAPLSGDTEAFF. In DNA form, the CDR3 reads TGTGCCACCAGCGCCCCTTTAAGCGGGGACACTGAAGCTTTCTTT.

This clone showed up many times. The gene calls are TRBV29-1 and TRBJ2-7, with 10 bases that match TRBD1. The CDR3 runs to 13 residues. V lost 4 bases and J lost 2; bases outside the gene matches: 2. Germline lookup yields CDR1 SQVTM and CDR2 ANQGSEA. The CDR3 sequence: CSVAGTGAYEQYF. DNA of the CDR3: TGCAGCGTTGCCGGGACAGGGGCCTACGAGCAGTACTTC.

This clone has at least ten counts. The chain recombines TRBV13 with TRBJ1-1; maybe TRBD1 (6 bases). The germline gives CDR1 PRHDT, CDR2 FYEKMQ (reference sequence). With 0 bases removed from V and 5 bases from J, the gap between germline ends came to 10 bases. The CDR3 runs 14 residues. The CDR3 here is CASSLGVQGTEAFF. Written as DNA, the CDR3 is TGTGCCAGCAGCTTAGGAGTCCAGGGGACTGAAGCTTTCTTT. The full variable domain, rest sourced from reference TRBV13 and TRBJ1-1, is AAGVIQSPRHLIKEKRETATLKCYPIPRHDTVYWYQQGPGQDPQFLISFYEKMQSDKGSIPDRFSAQQFSDYHSELNMSSLELGDSALYFCASSLGVQGTEAFFGQGTRLTVV.

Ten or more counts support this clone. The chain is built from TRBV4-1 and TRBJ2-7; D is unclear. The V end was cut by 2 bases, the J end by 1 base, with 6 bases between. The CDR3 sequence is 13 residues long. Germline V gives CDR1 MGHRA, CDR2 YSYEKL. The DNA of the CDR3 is TGCGCCAGCAGCCAACCCGGGTCCTACGAGCAGTACTTC. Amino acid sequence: CASSQPGSYEQYF.